This record concerns one T cell receptor (beta chain) sequence. Its matching antigen is unknown. Sequencing used immunoSEQ multiplex PCR; TCRdb keeps in-frame clones, though not all of them. Found here are around 26,000 clones, roughly 81% of them singletons; the top ten hold 1.3%. This sample is part of a study of T cells in narcolepsy. Study in general: Enrolled donors included narcolepsy type 1 or type 2 patients and healthy controls.

Findings of the study overall: Comparing one patient's CSF and blood CD4+ clonotypes highlighted HCRT- and TRIB2-specific autoreactive clonotypes. Reportedly, autoreactive clonotypes were serially detected in patients' blood but not controls'. Some memory CD4+ repertoires had no autoreactive clone sequences.

V lost 5 bases and J lost 1, with 11 bases in between. The CDR3 is made up of 14 amino acids. Germline V gene lookup returns CDR1 LNHDA and CDR2 SQIVND (reference sequence). This receptor was taken from a human donor with narcolepsy. This chain joins TRBV19 and TRBJ1-1; perhaps TRBD1 as D (5 bases). Source material: CD45RA- memory CD4+ T cells from PBMCs. CDR3 in amino acids: CASSRREPNTEAFF. The CDR3 nucleotides read TGTGCCAGTAGTCGCAGGGAACCGAACACTGAAGCTTTCTTT.